Included here is one T cell receptor (beta chain) sequence, with context. The antigen it recognizes is unknown. There are no base qualities to consult, and no much larger clone falls within one base. This record belongs to a study of blood T cell repertoires in COVID-19 (dated by TCRdb to the early 2020s). Study-level background: Collaborator samples came from the United States, Italy and Spain and covered acute and convalescent phases of COVID-19. The prospective study material was composed of cDNA or gDNA derived from T cells, B-cell-depleted T cells, or PBMCs. Subjects who had been exposed to COVID-19, were actively infected with it, or had recovered from it provided the deeply sampled blood TCRbeta repertoires that made up the dataset. A freely available public database, intended as a resource for researchers studying the immune response to SARS-CoV-2, is where the repertoires were released. The samples were drawn from two sources: the first 160 participants of the ongoing ImmuneRACE study, and 950 to 1,500 subjects contributed by 6 global collaborators. Nearly every sample came with metadata listing a de-identified subject ID, COVID-19 status, age in years and sex. HLA class I and class II types, where available, came from metadata supplied by the sample provider rather than from assay-based typing. Study-wide findings and limitations: Clinical and demographic metadata were provided uncurated, with the amount varying by source and participant.

The CDR3 sequence holds 15 residues, the cysteine and phenylalanine included. The read is trimmed to its CDR3 DNA, 45 bases read in frame from base 1. Germline trimming: 5 bases from V, 6 bases from J; junction bases outside gene matches: 10. CDR1 and CDR2 were assigned from the germline V gene (reference sequence) as MNHNY and SVGAGI. In the prospective study, participants were roughly 18 to 100 years old, resided in approximately 22 geographic areas of the United States, and were enrolled through a virtual design. To assign participants to cohorts, the prospective study relied on clinical history that participants themselves reported in a screening survey and a study questionnaire. Recovered participants in ImmuneRACE Cohort 3 were defined by two consecutive negative NP/OP PCR tests, clearance by a healthcare professional, or resolution of symptoms. Each participant in the prospective study had whole blood, serum and a nasopharyngeal or oropharyngeal swab collected by mobile phlebotomists. Additional blood draws and questionnaires over an approximately two-month period could optionally be provided by prospective study participants. Before DNA extraction, prospective study blood samples were shipped either frozen or at room temperature.

TCRbeta CDR3 regions were amplified from genomic DNA using the immunoSEQ Assay, a bias-controlled multiplex PCR. Processing in the source paper ran as follows. Nucleated cell counts per sample were estimated from amplification of reference gene primers within the assay. Sequence reads were collapsed and filtered to measure the absolute abundance of every unique TCRbeta CDR3 rearrangement. Productive Simpson clonality was computed per sample as the square root of Simpson's diversity index over productive rearrangements. The immuneACCESS repertoire file appears here via TCRdb, limited to in-frame rearrangements. These files lack a portion of the clones; in checked studies, under half of the deficit traces to unresolved V genes, and the cause of the others is not known. The DNA gave D and trimming, while V, J and clone size come from that table. The table for this sample lists 200,000 to 300,000 clones; roughly 82% of them were counted only once. The ten largest clonotypes hold 2% to 2.5% of the sample.

The clonotype originates from a woman in her fifties or sixties who had recovered from COVID-19. The rearranged chain carries TRBV6-6 and TRBJ1-1, and 9 junctional nucleotides match TRBD1. The sequenced material came from PBMCs or T cells enriched from blood (not recorded which). The CDR3: CASSDAGTGFSEAFF. The DNA sequence is as follows: TGTGCCAGCAGTGACGCCGGGACAGGGTTCTCTGAAGCTTTCTTT.